This T cell receptor (beta chain) was retrieved from a study of cytotoxic CD8 clonotypes in ibrutinib-treated CLL. The wider study: Response samples were taken after a median roughly twelve months of treatment, range 6 to 36. Among the samples, the mean was about 260,000 productive templates and roughly 96,000 productive rearrangements. Study-level findings and limits: At progression, clonality fell back toward baseline after rising at ibrutinib response. Public clonotypes were seen rarely and were contracted or stable on treatment.

A remark on this clone: The antigen is not known.

Per germline, CDR1 SGHNT and CDR2 YYREEE (reference sequence). V lost 0 bases, J lost 2 bases, and 8 bases lay in between. The CDR3 has 14 amino acids. Some clones are missing from TCRdb's copy, which holds only in-frame ones; the method was immunoSEQ multiplex PCR. The sample carries more than 11,000 clones, 70% recorded once. This receptor was obtained from a human donor with chronic lymphocytic leukemia. The sequencing here drew on PBMCs, taken before ibrutinib treatment. The rearrangement uses TRBV5-4 and TRBJ2-5; D gene unclear. The CDR3 protein is CASSLGGTQETQYF. CDR3 DNA: TGTGCCAGCAGCTTGGGGGGTACTCAAGAGACCCAGTACTTC.